This T cell receptor beta chain was sequenced during a study of identical twins. Study observations and caveats: Abundant beta clonotypes from cord blood had fewer insertions, unlike memory repertoires, which showed none. Low generation-probability sequences were in excess among twin-shared out-of-frame alpha sequences.

Each donor was a healthy Caucasian. This clonotype was found many times. Its antigen remains unidentified. TCRdb re-called the 5' RACE reads through MiXCR, storing one row per CDR3 protein. Of 200,000 to 250,000 distinct CDR3 sequences in the sample, roughly 12% were seen once. This same sample was also part of a study on yellow fever vaccine responses in identical twins. As reported in that work: It has been reported that, in twins, the vaccine T cell response seemed partly convergent and partly personalized.

Specimen: memory (CD45RO+) T cells sorted from blood. This clonotype was sampled from a woman aged 18-30 years in good health.

For the CDR3, the DNA is TGTGCCAGCAGTAAAAATAGCGGGAGCACCGGGGAGCTGTTTTTT. Its protein product is CASSKNSGSTGELFF. The V call is TRBV12-3 or TRBV12-4, the J call TRBJ2-2, with 9 bases aligning to TRBD2. Trimming at V came to 5 bases and at J to 4 bases, leaving 5 bases not matched to a gene. The CDR3 runs 15 residues.